This section outlines one TCR beta chain sequence together with its context. This clone's antigen is unknown. The input lacks base qualities; no much larger clone sits a single base away. The cohort consisted of approximately 690 healthy bone marrow donors. At the time of sampling, every cohort member was nominally healthy, though immune exposures that went unrecorded were likely present. The donor tested CMV seronegative, placing the donor among the approximately 400 seronegative members of the cohort. Each donor provided a peripheral blood sample, and peripheral blood mononuclear cells were used for TCR beta sequencing. Genomic DNA was extracted from the blood cell samples with the Qiagen DNeasy Blood Extraction Kit. From its cysteine to its phenylalanine, the CDR3 spans 14 amino acids. The sequence is cut down to CDR3 DNA, 42 bases in frame from base 1. Receptors were amplified or captured by the immunoSEQ multiplex PCR assay. A mixture of 60 forward primers for TCR Vbeta segments and 13 reverse primers for TCR Jbeta segments was used in the multiplex PCR. Amplification of the CDR3 region of rearranged TCR beta genes was performed with a multiplex PCR assay on genomic DNA. On the Illumina HiSeq System, the amplified TCR beta libraries were sequenced as 87-base-pair reads. From the authors' description of their analysis: A later analysis tallied 80 million to 95 million unique TCR beta chains across the 666 repertoires, and approximately 12 million of those chains were shared by two or more donors. To remove PCR and sequencing errors, raw reads were error-corrected and collapsed into unique sequences using a nearest-neighbor algorithm that merged closely related sequences. CDR3 sequences were aligned to IMGT reference sequences to assign V, D and J gene segments. For a sequence to be retained, a match of at least six nucleotides to both a V gene segment and a J gene segment was required. Rearrangements were called productive when the CDR3 lacked stop codons and stayed in frame with V and J; all others were non-productive. CDR3 was defined by IMGT convention, running from the second conserved V-encoded cysteine to the conserved J-encoded phenylalanine. The earlier analysis of a few hundred of the donors excluded sequences that lacked an unambiguous match to a single V gene segment. In an earlier analysis of some 590 of the donors, V segments were called functional above 56.7% productive rearrangements and were called segregating when the between-donor standard deviation exceeded 5%. To diagnose cytomegalovirus status from the catalog of TCR beta chain sequences, a statistical classification framework was built. In a later analysis, TCR nucleotide sequences were compared against IMGT/GENE-DB human TR gene sequences so that V and J genes could be assigned. Using the TCRdist pipeline, a later analysis assigned CDR3 sequences along with most-parsimonious VDJ recombination scenarios. In a later analysis, each TCR beta chain was defined by its CDR3 amino acid sequence together with its V-gene family, and reads lacking a unique V-gene family were excluded. In a later analysis, a few hundred highly shared, low-generation-probability nucleotide sequences were removed to address suspected cross-contamination and a sequencing artifact. In a later analysis, a clonal expansion index was calculated for each public chain from normalized within-repertoire ranks of inferred template counts. Generation probabilities in a later analysis came from a VDJ recombination model fitted to out-of-frame rearrangements, and those results were checked against IGoR. In a later analysis, hypergeometric tests were used to score TCR-TCR, TCR-HLA and TCR-CMV co-occurrence, with a repertoire-size bias correction applied to TCR pairs. False discovery rates were estimated in a later analysis by permuting HLA or CMV assignments 20 times. In a later analysis, co-occurring TCRs were grouped using DBSCAN, and TCRdist sequence similarity was added for clustering within HLA-allele-positive subsets. For co-occurrence clustering, repertoires with fewer than 30,000 or more than 120,000 public chains were excluded, along with five repertoires with anomalous nucleotide sharing. TCRdb took over this immuneACCESS table, retaining in-frame rearrangements with V and J assigned. Such tables are incomplete; in checked studies, under half of the missing clones stem from an unresolved V gene, and the remainder is unexplained. The DNA was the basis for D and trimming; V, J and clone size are from that table. This sample holds 150,000 to 200,000 clones; 60% to 85% were observed only once. Around 1.5% of the sample lies in the top ten.

This specimen belongs to a study of cytomegalovirus exposure and HLA in healthy donors (TCRdb year 2017). General notes on the study: An earlier analysis of 550 to 700 of the donors reported about 250 Gb of sequence data and approximately 110 million unique TCR beta sequences from roughly 200 million T cells. The number of donors typed differed by locus, with roughly 620-630 for A, B, C, DRB1 and DQB1, roughly 520 for DQA1, about 610 for DPA1, and some 440 for DPB1. Across under 500 genotyped donors of the cohort, an average of about 220,000 unique TCR beta nucleotide sequences per donor were sequenced, and about a sixth of those sequences were non-productive. A later analysis re-examined previously published TCR beta repertoires from more than 600 donors and added high-resolution HLA genotyping to investigate patterns of TCR occurrence. Alongside the repertoire data, information on donor age, sex, ethnicity and CMV serostatus was compiled. HLA typing included class I and class II loci at four-digit resolution. The study used immunosequencing to profile the T cell repertoires of more than 650 subjects and linked those repertoires to cytomegalovirus serostatus. Among the approximately 400 genotyped donors, around 81% belonged to the genetic ancestry cluster associated with self-reported Caucasian donors. An early release covering over 500 HLA-typed donors comprised about 300 gigabases of sequencing data and 85 million to 100 million unique TCR sequences. The aim of the study was to test whether cataloging public T cell receptors could identify signatures of past pathogen exposure. To predict cytomegalovirus infection status, the study brought together high-throughput TCR immunosequencing, statistical association of individual TCRs with disease status, and machine learning. All discovery cohort repertoires had been generated on a single sequencing platform. A separate validation cohort of roughly 130 different subjects was used in addition to the approximately 610-subject first cohort. The later analysis used no new phenotypic data to find candidate immune exposures, relying instead on TCR beta sequences and their occurrence across donors. An earlier analysis of fewer than 700 of the donors applied high-throughput TCR beta sequencing to assess whether each TCR beta V gene segment acted as functional or pseudogenic. A later genetic analysis took genome-wide SNP genotypes for about 65% of the roughly 670 donors and used that subset as a discovery cohort. A handful of DR-DQ haplotypes were handled as single units for association and clustering because linkage in the cohort was strong. The paper as a whole reports these results and caveats: Because counts were too low, approximately 18 rarely observed V segments, including chromosome 9 orphons, were excluded from the earlier analysis of about 500 of the donors. CMV serostatus was the only immune exposure information available for the cohort. A further reported finding was that TCR beta sequences accurately predicted the HLA-A and HLA-B alleles for most subjects in the first cohort. Presence/absence analyses assumed roughly uniform sequencing depth across donors, an assumption that may not hold. In an earlier analysis of under 600 of the donors, most TCR beta V segments were observed in productive rearrangements about 90% or about 30% of the time, broadly matching IMGT annotations. Some IMGT-functional V segments, including TRBV6-2 and TRBV6-3, could not be told apart with the 87-base-pair reads, so those segments were excluded. Assigning TCR associations to individual alleles was difficult when HLA alleles, especially DR and DQ, strongly co-occurred. A later analysis associated about 17,000 TCR beta sequences with specific HLA alleles at a false discovery rate of 0.05. The authors suggested that the approach could potentially be extended to other disease states and immunological phenotypes. The classifier was reported to diagnose cytomegalovirus status with high specificity and sensitivity in both the original and validation cohorts. Correlated functional status among segregating V segments might reflect linkage disequilibrium, but an unknown experimental factor could not be ruled out. Most CMV-associated TCR beta chains appeared to be HLA-restricted in a later analysis, and the HLA associations seemed to be driven largely by CMV exposure. A few of the identified cytomegalovirus-associated TCR beta chains were confirmed in vitro to be specific for cytomegalovirus antigens. Because HLA typing was unavailable for some donors at each locus, only the typed subset was used in association tests. This cohort had only TCR beta chains sequenced, and the lack of alpha or paired-chain data limited which features could be detected. Across donors, most TCR sequences were observed very rarely, whereas some public TCRs were present in many individuals. An association between a missense DCLRE1C variant and V-gene and J-gene trimming of TCR beta chains was found in a later genetic analysis and replicated in an independent cohort. Several of the top co-occurrence clusters appeared to be linked to parvovirus B19, influenza, CMV and Epstein-Barr virus, according to a later analysis. According to a later analysis, TCR association rates differed among HLA loci, with DRB1 alleles showing the most associated TCRs and HLA-C alleles showing the fewest. Compared with the approximately 600-donor mean, donors in an Asian-associated ancestry cluster had fewer N-insertions in productive TCRs, according to a later genetic analysis. In the study, 150 to 200 TCR beta chains were listed as associated with cytomegalovirus. In a later analysis, HLA-associated TCR beta chains were found to be more clonally expanded and to have lower generation probabilities than equally common non-associated chains. A cluster of highly shared sequence variants was judged likely to represent a technical artifact of the sequencing pipeline.

What was sequenced was PBMCs. The chain is made from TRBV21-1 and TRBJ2-7; TRBD2 is the table's D call, not checked against the DNA. TRBV21-1 is annotated as a pseudogene. This receptor was obtained from a woman aged 25 to 39 in good health and CMV-seronegative. CDR3 sequence: CASGGGQRGNEQYF. The nucleotide sequence is given as TGTGCCAGCGGCGGCGGCCAGCGGGGGAACGAGCAGTACTTC.